The entry below gives a single T cell receptor (beta chain) sequence along with its context. Its target antigen remains unknown. The germline ends are 4 bases apart after V is trimmed by 4 bases and J by 3 bases. The germline V gene sets CDR1 to SGHTA and CDR2 to FQGNSA. The CDR3 contains 11 residues, cysteine and phenylalanine counted. Only the CDR3 part of the read is kept: 33 bases, read in frame from the first base. The cohort consisted of approximately 690 healthy bone marrow donors. Cohort members were all nominally healthy when sampled, although unrecorded immune exposures were likely present. The donor was CMV seronegative and belonged to the group of 380 or so seronegative cohort members. A peripheral blood sample was collected from each donor, and TCR beta sequencing was performed on peripheral blood mononuclear cells. The Qiagen DNeasy Blood Extraction Kit was used to extract genomic DNA from the blood cell samples.

Library creation used the immunoSEQ multiplex PCR assay. For the multiplex PCR, a mixture combining 60 forward primers for TCR Vbeta segments and 13 reverse primers for TCR Jbeta segments was used. The CDR3 region of rearranged TCR beta genes was amplified from genomic DNA with a multiplex PCR assay. The Illumina HiSeq System was used to sequence the amplified TCR beta libraries as 87-base-pair reads. The source study handled its data this way. In a later analysis, tens of millions of unique TCR beta chains were counted across the 500 to 850 repertoires, and roughly 10 million of these chains were shared by at least two donors. To remove PCR and sequencing errors, raw reads were error-corrected and collapsed into unique sequences using a nearest-neighbor algorithm that merged closely related sequences. Alignment of CDR3 sequences to IMGT reference sequences was used to assign V, D and J gene segments. For a sequence to be retained, a match of at least six nucleotides to both a V gene segment and a J gene segment was required. Rearrangements were classified as productive when the CDR3 lacked stop codons and remained in frame with V and J, and all other rearrangements were classified as non-productive. CDR3 was defined by IMGT convention, running from the second conserved V-encoded cysteine to the conserved J-encoded phenylalanine. The earlier analysis of about 570 of the donors excluded any sequence lacking an unambiguous match to a single V gene segment. An earlier analysis of around 600 of the donors classified V segments as functional when productive rearrangements were above 56.7% and as segregating when the standard deviation between donors was above 5%. A statistical classification framework was developed to diagnose cytomegalovirus status using the catalog of TCR beta chain sequences. V and J gene assignment, in a later analysis, came from comparing TCR nucleotide sequences with IMGT/GENE-DB human TR gene sequences. Using the TCRdist pipeline, a later analysis assigned CDR3 sequences along with most-parsimonious VDJ recombination scenarios. In a later analysis, every TCR beta chain was defined by the combination of its CDR3 amino acid sequence and its V-gene family, and reads without a unique V-gene family were dropped. In a later analysis, around 650 highly shared, low-generation-probability nucleotide sequences were removed to address suspected cross-contamination and a sequencing artifact. In a later analysis, a clonal expansion index for each public chain was calculated from normalized within-repertoire ranks of inferred template counts. In a later analysis, generation probabilities were computed using a VDJ recombination model fitted to out-of-frame rearrangements, and the results were checked against IGoR. A later analysis scored TCR-TCR, TCR-HLA and TCR-CMV co-occurrence with hypergeometric tests, applying a repertoire-size bias correction to TCR pairs. A later analysis estimated false discovery rates by permuting HLA or CMV assignments 20 times. In a later analysis, co-occurring TCRs were grouped using DBSCAN, with TCRdist sequence similarity added in when clustering inside HLA-allele-positive subsets. Repertoires with fewer than 30,000 or more than 120,000 public chains, plus five repertoires with anomalous nucleotide sharing, were excluded from co-occurrence clustering. The source is immuneACCESS, and TCRdb retained only in-frame sequences with V and J called. Part of the clones is not carried over; for the studies checked, unresolved V genes explain less than half of this, and the remainder is unexplained. V and J calls and clone size come straight from that table; D and trimming were deduced from the DNA. This sample's table lists about 140,000 clones. The ten largest clones capture roughly 3% of the sample.

The entry originates in a study of cytomegalovirus exposure and HLA in healthy donors (dated by TCRdb to between 2016 and 2019). With respect to the entire study: In an earlier analysis of 587 of the donors, less than 350 Gb of sequence data and 100 million or so unique TCR beta sequences from some 170 million T cells were reported. Roughly 300 gigabases of sequencing data and tens of millions of unique TCR sequences made up an early release that covered roughly 670 HLA-typed donors. The genetic ancestry cluster associated with self-reported Caucasian donors included 81% of the 350 to 500 genotyped donors. The aim of the study was to test whether cataloging public T cell receptors could identify signatures of past pathogen exposure. The study profiled the T cell repertoires of approximately 700 subjects by immunosequencing and related them to cytomegalovirus serostatus. Besides the first cohort of 550 to 750 subjects, a separate validation cohort made up of 120 different subjects was used. The study combined high-throughput TCR immunosequencing, statistical association of individual TCRs with disease status, and machine learning to predict cytomegalovirus infection status. A later analysis re-analyzed previously published TCR beta repertoires from approximately 700 donors and added high-resolution HLA genotyping to study TCR occurrence patterns. The later analysis used no new phenotypic data to find candidate immune exposures, relying instead on TCR beta sequences and their occurrence across donors. An earlier analysis of some 600 of the donors applied high-throughput TCR beta sequencing to assess whether each TCR beta V gene segment acted as functional or pseudogenic. Alongside the repertoire data, information on donor age, sex, ethnicity and CMV serostatus was compiled. Genome-wide SNP genotypes for about 60% of the roughly 700 donors were used in a later genetic analysis, which treated that subset as a discovery cohort. All discovery cohort repertoires had been generated using a single sequencing platform. Both class I and class II loci were covered by HLA typing, at four-digit resolution. The number of typed donors differed by locus: roughly 629-640 for A, B, C, DRB1 and DQB1; some 500 for DQA1; 606 for DPA1; and around 490 for DPB1. Roughly 5 DR-DQ haplotypes were handled as single units for association and clustering, since linkage in the cohort was strong. Across approximately 400 genotyped donors of the cohort, an average of about 240,000 unique TCR beta nucleotide sequences per donor were sequenced, and approximately 19% of those sequences were non-productive. Study-wide conclusions, independent of this receptor: Specific HLA alleles were associated with some 15,000 TCR beta sequences at a false discovery rate of 0.05 in a later analysis. Because counts were too low, some 17 rarely observed V segments, including chromosome 9 orphons, were left out of the earlier analysis of 587 of the donors. A later genetic analysis reported fewer N-insertions in productive TCRs among donors in an Asian-associated ancestry cluster than the roughly 720-donor mean. The authors suggested that the approach could potentially be extended to other disease states and immunological phenotypes. A later analysis found that TCR association rates varied across HLA loci, with DRB1 alleles showing the most associated TCRs and HLA-C alleles the fewest. Most CMV-associated TCR beta chains appeared to be HLA-restricted in a later analysis, and the HLA associations seemed to be driven largely by CMV exposure. Because HLA typing was unavailable for some donors at each locus, only the typed subset was used in association tests. Assigning TCR associations to individual alleles was difficult when HLA alleles, especially DR and DQ, strongly co-occurred. The sequencing pipeline was judged likely to have produced a cluster of highly shared sequence variants as a technical artifact. Linkage disequilibrium might explain the correlated functional status among segregating V segments, but an unknown experimental factor could not be excluded. The study listed 150 to 200 TCR beta chains as associated with cytomegalovirus. A few of the identified cytomegalovirus-associated TCR beta chains were confirmed in vitro to be specific for cytomegalovirus antigens. For the cohort, immune exposure information was limited to CMV serostatus. In a later analysis, HLA-associated TCR beta chains showed more clonal expansion and lower generation probabilities than non-associated chains that were equally common. In an earlier analysis of around 600 of the donors, most TCR beta V segments appeared in productive rearrangements about 90% or about 30% of the time, broadly matching IMGT annotations. A further reported finding was that TCR beta sequences accurately predicted the HLA-A and HLA-B alleles for most subjects in the first cohort. A later genetic analysis associated a missense DCLRE1C variant with V-gene and J-gene trimming of TCR beta chains, and an independent cohort replicated the association. Across donors, most TCR sequences were observed very rarely, whereas some public TCRs were present in many individuals. Cytomegalovirus status was reported to be diagnosed by the classifier with high specificity and sensitivity in both the original and validation cohorts. Some IMGT-functional V segments, including TRBV6-2 and TRBV6-3, could not be told apart with the 87-base-pair reads, so those segments were excluded. In a later analysis, several top co-occurrence clusters were reported to appear linked to parvovirus B19, influenza, CMV and Epstein-Barr virus. The presence/absence analyses assumed that sequencing depth was roughly uniform across donors, and that assumption may not be true. The cohort was sequenced for TCR beta chains only, and without alpha or paired-chain data the features that could be detected were limited.

This TCR derives from a man aged 35 to 55 in good health and CMV-seronegative. The rearranged segments are TRBV7-2 and TRBJ2-7, with the D gene uncertain. Material for sequencing was PBMCs. The CDR3 region reads CASSSHYEQYF. The DNA sequence is TGTGCCAGCAGCTCCCACTACGAGCAGTACTTC.